These T cell receptor beta chains were read from a single sample in a study of regulatory T cells in long-lasting Graves disease. One entry per CDR3 protein results from TCRdb running MiXCR on the multiplex PCR reads. The sample records roughly 510,000 distinct CDR3 sequences, roughly a sixth being singletons. The sample also formed part of further work on T cells in Graves' hyperthyroidism and ophthalmopathy.

Sample: peripheral blood mononuclear cells (PBMCs), taken at new diagnosis, from a patient treated with antithyroid drugs. Receptor source: a man between 18 and 29 years old with Graves disease. Each CDR3 is given without its conserved first and last residue.

cdr3_aa j_call v_call
ASSLAGQESTDTQY TRBJ2-3 TRBV7-9
ASSIGTSALSYNEQF TRBJ2-1 TRBV5-1
ASSWQRTSGSYNEQF TRBJ2-1 TRBV5-1
SASVSSGGGEQY TRBJ2-7 TRBV20-1
ASSRMGLAEPYEQY TRBJ2-7 TRBV2
AWSLLQGETEAF TRBJ1-1 TRBV30
ASSSPGAGYYEQY TRBJ2-7 TRBV2
SASFGTGLEETQY TRBJ2-5 TRBV20-1
ASSPPVQGAQGEQF TRBJ2-1 TRBV18
ASSEYSPDSSYSNQPQH TRBJ1-5 TRBV25-1
ASSARLAGVNEQF TRBJ2-1 TRBV9
ASRQSAGALYEQY TRBJ2-7 TRBV19
ASSLAGEITDTQY TRBJ2-3 TRBV7-3
ASSSGQGTGGELF TRBJ2-2 TRBV11-2
SARKREIEQF TRBJ2-1 TRBV20-1
ASSPPAGGPRETQY TRBJ2-5 TRBV18
ASSSLTDRGLYNSPLH TRBJ1-6 TRBV28
ASSPGTFLAKNIQY TRBJ2-4 TRBV18
ASSFSRSGRPTDTQY TRBJ2-3 TRBV5-8
ASSRSDSGANVLT TRBJ2-6 TRBV3-1
ASSLFPYEQY TRBJ2-7 TRBV28
ASRVPGQGNTGELF TRBJ2-2 TRBV6-1
ANSRAGGQETQY TRBJ2-5 TRBV11-1
ASRSGTENQPQH TRBJ1-5 TRBV12-3/TRBV12-4
ASSLWGAGANVLT TRBJ2-6 TRBV12-3/TRBV12-4
ASSPGTTAYNEQF TRBJ2-1 TRBV3-1
ASREQGAKNIQY TRBJ2-4 TRBV5-1
ATSRGIDTEAF TRBJ1-1 TRBV15
ASSLNAQAGNTDTQY TRBJ2-3 TRBV3-1
SVAYSQDEQY TRBJ2-7 TRBV29-1
ASSRRTSGVTGELF TRBJ2-2 TRBV12-3/TRBV12-4
SVDDGGVEQY TRBJ2-7 TRBV29-1
ASRKIAGGIPYEQY TRBJ2-7 TRBV11-2
ASSTQGRGNMNTEAF TRBJ1-1 TRBV13
ATFGLAAEQY TRBJ2-7 TRBV2
ASNFGYNEKLF TRBJ1-4 TRBV7-9
AGTYGTTSTDTQY TRBJ2-3 TRBV7-9
ASSSRDIQSYNEQF TRBJ2-1 TRBV11-2
ASSLGGDPYEQY TRBJ2-7 TRBV28
ARGIDTGELF TRBJ2-2 TRBV7-9